This T cell receptor beta chain was profiled in a study of PD-L1 blockade in urothelial cancer. Study information: Beginning at some point between 2012 and 2014, patients received atezolizumab, given as 1,200 mg intravenously every 3 weeks. Each blood sample yielded a median of roughly 140,000 T cells. Analyzed time points were 3 weeks (second dose) and 6 weeks after therapy began. Males with bladder-origin urothelial cancer constituted about 90% of the roughly 30 patients.

Time point specified: peripheral blood 6 weeks after treatment start. Losses at the gene ends were 4 bases for V and 1 base for J; bases not matched to a gene: 4. Germline V gene sequence: CDR1 SGHRS, CDR2 YFSETQ. There are 15 residues in the CDR3. Using immunoSEQ multiplex PCR, the repertoire was profiled, and TCRdb retains in-frame clones only, with some absent. The sample holds 100,000 to 150,000 clones, more than 75% seen once. This receptor was taken from a man in his fifties with urothelial cancer. The sample in question was PBMCs, obtained around atezolizumab (anti-PD-L1) treatment. The chain couples TRBV5-1 to TRBJ2-1; 8 bases are a match to TRBD1. The CDR3 DNA follows: TGCGCCAGCAGCCAATGGACAGGGTCCTACAATGAGCAGTTCTTC. Translating it yields CASSQWTGSYNEQFF.